The present T cell receptor beta chain was sequenced within a study of T cell changes during pregnancy in multiple sclerosis. Repertoires were generated with immunoSEQ multiplex PCR, while TCRdb's copy carries only in-frame clones and drops some. The sample contains more than 55,000 clones, roughly 92% of which appear only once. V was trimmed by 5 bases and J by 0 bases, leaving 13 bases between them. This CDR3 has 15 amino acids. CDR1 and CDR2 (germline): MGHDK, SYGVNS. The origin of this receptor is a female donor with multiple sclerosis, enrolled in a pregnancy study. J is TRBJ1-1 and V is TRBV25-1, with a weak D call TRBD1 (5 bases). The sequencing used peripheral blood, collected in the first trimester of pregnancy. The CDR3 loop reads CASSTSQGMNTEAFF. DNA of the CDR3: TGTGCCAGCAGTACCTCGCAGGGAATGAACACTGAAGCTTTCTTT. Full variable domain (rest looked up from reference TRBV25-1 and TRBJ1-1): EADIYQTPRYLVIGTGKKITLECSQTMGHDKMYWYQQDPGMELHLIHYSYGVNSTEKGDLSSESTVSRIRTEHFPLTLESARPSHTSQYLCASSTSQGMNTEAFFGQGTRLTVV.